This passage covers 25 T cell receptor beta chains from one sample sequenced in a study of shared clonotypes between healthy human individuals. Assay: immunoSEQ multiplex PCR; the TCRdb copy retains only in-frame clones and omits some. Among about 1.5 million clones, 95% to 99% were seen once, and the ten largest hold roughly 0.45%. The sequenced sample consisted of naive CD4+ T cells sorted from blood. Subset defined: CD45RA+ positively selected. These receptor sequences come from a man between 25 and 39 years old in good health.

This chain links TRBV19 with TRBJ1-5, with D possibly matching TRBD1 (5 bases). This CDR3 has 16 residues. Germline CDR1 is LNHDA and CDR2 is SQIVND (reference sequence). The V gene lost 6 bases and the J gene lost 2 bases, with 17 bases spanning the gap. DNA for the CDR3: TGTGCCAGTAGGCCCCGGGGGGGGATCGGCAATCAGCCCCAGCATTTT. It is translated as CASRPRGGIGNQPQHF.

The gene calls are TRBV9 and TRBJ2-6; 8 nucleotides line up with TRBD1. This CDR3 is built from 16 residues. Germline lookup yields CDR1 SGDLS and CDR2 YYNGEE. Germline trimming cut 7 bases from V and 0 bases from J; bases unmatched to any gene: 6. CDR3 sequence reads: CASGQGAFSGANVLTF. DNA of the CDR3: TGTGCCAGCGGCCAGGGGGCCTTCTCTGGGGCCAACGTCCTGACTTTC.

This clone was counted once. This sequence joins TRBV5-4 and TRBJ2-1, with D possibly being TRBD2 (6 bases). The CDR3 spans 15 residues. Deletions cut 5 bases from V and 0 bases from J, with 12 bases between. The germline gives CDR1 SGHNT, CDR2 YYREEE (reference sequence). CDR3 sequence: CASRRIGSSYNEQFF. CDR3 DNA: TGTGCCAGCAGGAGAATCGGGAGCTCCTACAATGAGCAGTTCTTC.

The J gene is TRBJ2-6, the V gene TRBV18; a weak D match, TRBD2 (6 bases). The germline V gene encodes CDR1 KGHSH and CDR2 LQKENI. The CDR3 has 16 residues. V lost 6 bases and J lost 2, with 14 bases in between. The CDR3 DNA reads TGTGCCAGCTCCCCAAACGGGGGAGCTGGGGCCAACGTCCTGACTTTC. Its translation is CASSPNGGAGANVLTF. Using reference TRBV18 and TRBJ2-6 for the parts outside the CDR3, the full variable domain is NAGVMQNPRHLVRRRGQEARLRCSPMKGHSHVYWYRQLPEEGLKFMVYLQKENIIDESGMPKERFSAEFPKEGPSILRIQQVVRGDSAAYFCASSPNGGAGANVLTFGAGSRLTVL.

The V and J genes are TRBV28 and TRBJ2-2; no reliable D call. The germline V and J ends were trimmed by 6 bases and 0 bases, with 8 bases remaining between them. The CDR3 extends over 14 amino acids. CDR1 is MDHEN, CDR2 SYDVKM, per germline. This chain's CDR3 is CASRSRPNTGELFF. The CDR3 DNA reads as TGTGCCAGCAGGAGTAGACCGAACACCGGGGAGCTGTTTTTT.

The chain has TRBV27 and TRBJ1-5; no reliable D call. This CDR3 region has 15 residues. Germline V CDR1 and CDR2: MNHEY, SMNVEV (reference sequence). Trimming left V 3 bases short and J 3 bases short, with 12 bases between. The CDR3 loop is CASSFFAASNQPQHF. CDR3 sequence (DNA): TGTGCCAGCAGTTTCTTCGCGGCCTCCAATCAGCCCCAGCATTTT.

The chain carries TRBV7-9 and TRBJ2-5; possible D gene TRBD1, 6 bases. CDR1 SEHNR and CDR2 FQNEAQ come from the germline V gene (reference sequence). Trimming took 6 bases from V and 2 from J, leaving 19 bases between them. The CDR3 consists of 16 residues. CDR3 sequence reads: CASSNGVWTDQETQYF. CDR3 nucleotides: TGTGCCAGCAGTAACGGGGTCTGGACAGATCAAGAGACCCAGTACTTC.

With regard to this clone: The identical CDR3 is also encoded by other nucleotide sequences in the sample. The gene calls are TRBV5-1 and TRBJ2-3, with no clear D. Per the germline V gene, CDR1 is SGHRS and CDR2 is YFSETQ. The CDR3 runs to 12 residues. V shed 2 bases and J shed 3 bases, with 4 bases lying between them. The CDR3 sequence is CASSFTTDTQYF. The CDR3 nucleotides read TGCGCCAGCAGCTTCACGACAGATACGCAGTATTTT. Using reference TRBV5-1 and TRBJ2-3 for the parts outside the CDR3, the full variable domain is KAGVTQTPRYLIKTRGQQVTLSCSPISGHRSVSWYQQTPGQGLQFLFEYFSETQRNKGNFPGRFSGRQFSNSRSEMNVSTLELGDSALYLCASSFTTDTQYFGPGTRLTVL.

J is TRBJ2-1 and V is TRBV5-1, with TRBD1 identical over 9 bases. The CDR3 has 17 amino acids. Trimming cost V 1 base and J 6 bases; bases outside gene matches: 11. The germline V gene encodes CDR1 SGHRS and CDR2 YFSETQ. This CDR3 reads CASSLTFRDRAINEQFF. Here the CDR3 DNA reads TGCGCCAGCAGCTTGACTTTCCGGGACAGGGCTATCAATGAGCAGTTCTTC.

With regard to this clone: Other DNA sequences from this sample encode an identical CDR3 as well. This sequence joins TRBV28 and TRBJ2-7; TRBD2 is a possible D gene (6 bases). Per the germline V gene, CDR1 is MDHEN and CDR2 is SYDVKM. V lost 2 bases and J 3 bases, leaving 8 bases between the germline ends. CDR3 length: 13 residues. CDR3 amino acids: CASSLPGGYEQYF. DNA for the CDR3: TGTGCCAGCAGTTTACCCGGGGGCTACGAGCAGTACTTC.

Here the CDR3 reads CASSLPQRRTDGNTIYF. In nucleotides, the CDR3 is TGTGCCAGCAGTTTACCCCAGCGAAGGACAGATGGAAACACCATATATTTT. The chain links TRBV28 to TRBJ1-3; a possible D gene is TRBD1 (6 bases). Deletions cut 2 bases from V and 3 bases from J, with 17 bases between. The CDR3 is 17 amino acids. Germline CDR1 reads MDHEN; CDR2 reads SYDVKM.

The chain has TRBV19 and TRBJ2-4; D not resolved. This CDR3 is 13 amino acids long. Germline V gene data show CDR1 as LNHDA and CDR2 as SQIVND (reference sequence). Trimming pared 3 bases from V and 9 bases from J, leaving 12 bases between. CDR3 residues: CASSMDRQRIQYF. In nucleotides, the CDR3 is TGTGCCAGTAGTATGGACCGCCAACGCATTCAGTACTTC. The full variable domain, with the rest looked up from reference TRBV19 and TRBJ2-4, is DGGITQSPKYLFRKEGQNVTLSCEQNLNHDAMYWYRQDPGQGLRLIYYSQIVNDFQKGDIAEGYSVSREKKESFPLTVTSAQKNPTAFYLCASSMDRQRIQYFGAGTRLSVL.

The chain is built from TRBV28 and TRBJ1-4; 7 nucleotides agree with TRBD1. Unmatched junction bases numbered 3, after V lost 5 bases and J lost 9 bases. The germline V gene encodes CDR1 MDHEN and CDR2 SYDVKM. CDR3 size: 12 residues. CDR3 DNA sequence: TGTGCCAGCAGTCTGGACAGGCAAAAACTGTTTTTT. It is translated as CASSLDRQKLFF.

The chain joins TRBV4-1 to TRBJ2-5; D unresolved. CDR1 MGHRA and CDR2 YSYEKL come from the germline V gene. V was trimmed by 0 bases and J by 2 bases, leaving 19 bases between them. This CDR3 has 18 amino acids. The DNA of the CDR3 is TGCGCCAGCAGCCAAGAGGGTTCGGTATGGGCTAGTCAAGAGACCCAGTACTTC. This encodes CASSQEGSVWASQETQYF.

This chain joins TRBV2 and TRBJ1-5, with 8 nucleotides matching TRBD1. V gave up 8 bases and J gave up 0 bases; unmatched junction bases: 6. The CDR3 runs to 15 residues. CDR1 and CDR2 (germline): SNHLY, FYNNEI. This CDR3 is CASVQGDYSNQPQHF. The CDR3 nucleotides read TGTGCCAGCGTACAGGGGGATTATAGCAATCAGCCCCAGCATTTT.

The CDR3 loop is CASSQDRRGDEQFF. The CDR3 coding sequence is TGCGCCAGCAGCCAAGATAGAAGGGGCGATGAGCAGTTCTTC. The V call is TRBV4-1, the J call TRBJ2-1; D is possibly TRBD1 (5 bases). Germline-derived CDR1 and CDR2 are MGHRA and YSYEKL. The ends were cut back, 0 bases at V and 8 bases at J, with 11 bases in the middle. CDR3 length: 14 amino acids.

The chain combines TRBV5-4 with TRBJ2-7, with D possibly being TRBD1 (6 bases). V was shortened by 4 bases and J by 5 bases, with 22 bases between the two germline ends. The CDR3 runs 16 residues. Germline V gives CDR1 SGHNT, CDR2 YYREEE (reference sequence). As DNA, the CDR3 is TGTGCCAGCAGCGGGAAGACAGGCGATCTAGGCCACGAGCAGTACTTC. Encoded protein: CASSGKTGDLGHEQYF.

This chain uses TRBV29-1 with TRBJ2-1, with unresolved D. Germline CDR1 SQVTM, CDR2 ANQGSEA. Between the trimmed V and J ends, which lost 5 bases and 9 bases, there was a span of 14 bases. CDR3 length: 12 amino acids. CDR3 nucleotide sequence: TGCAGCGTTCATATCCCGCTGACTGAGCAGTTCTTC. Amino acids: CSVHIPLTEQFF.

V usage is TRBV28 and J usage is TRBJ1-3, with D unclear. The CDR3 has 14 residues. Looked up from germline, CDR1 is MDHEN and CDR2 is SYDVKM. Trimming cost V 6 bases and J 3 bases, with 12 bases left between them. The CDR3 bases are TGTGCCAGCAGCCGACCCCACCGTGGAAACACCATATATTTT. It is translated as CASSRPHRGNTIYF.

The genes are TRBV7-9 and TRBJ2-7; 8 positions agree with TRBD1. This CDR3 has 15 residues. The junction had 13 bases not matched to a gene; V was cut back by 5 bases and J by 7 bases. Germline-derived CDR1 and CDR2 are SEHNR and FQNEAQ (reference sequence). The DNA for the CDR3 is TGTGCCAGCAGCCCAACAGGGGGTGATTTGTGGGAGCAGTACTTC. This codes for CASSPTGGDLWEQYF.

This sequence joins TRBV28 and TRBJ1-1; maybe TRBD1 (6 bases). CDR1 is MDHEN, CDR2 SYDVKM, per germline. The CDR3 sequence is 13 residues long. V gave up 8 bases and J gave up 0 bases, with 10 bases separating them. DNA of the CDR3: TGTGCCAGCTACAGGGCGATGAACACTGAAGCTTTCTTT. Protein sequence: CASYRAMNTEAFF. The full variable domain, with the rest looked up from reference TRBV28 and TRBJ1-1, is DVKVTQSSRYLVKRTGEKVFLECVQDMDHENMFWYRQDPGLGLRLIYFSYDVKMKEKGDIPEGYSVSREKKERFSLILESASTNQTSMYLCASYRAMNTEAFFGQGTRLTVV.

The V gene is TRBV4-1, the J gene TRBJ1-2; TRBD1 aligns across 11 bases. J lost 5 bases, V lost 3 bases, and 14 bases had no gene match. Germline lookup yields CDR1 MGHRA and CDR2 YSYEKL. The CDR3 consists of 18 residues. The CDR3 DNA reads as TGCGCCAGCAGCCAGGCGACGAGCGGGACAGGGGGAGTTTATGGCTACACCTTC. The encoded protein is CASSQATSGTGGVYGYTF.

The chain carries TRBV5-4 and TRBJ2-1; D is unclear. CDR3 size: 16 residues. Trimming took off 0 bases at V and 0 bases at J, with 10 bases between the two ends. Germline V gene data show CDR1 as SGHNT and CDR2 as YYREEE (reference sequence). The CDR3 region has the DNA TGTGCCAGCAGCTTGGGATCTGGAGCCTCCTACAATGAGCAGTTCTTC. This sequence encodes CASSLGSGASYNEQFF.

This chain links TRBV27 with TRBJ1-1; TRBD1 is a possible D gene (5 bases). This CDR3 region has 15 residues. Trimming took 6 bases from V and 0 from J, leaving 14 bases between them. Germline lookup yields CDR1 MNHEY and CDR2 SMNVEV (reference sequence). The DNA for the CDR3 is TGTGCCAGCAGGTTGGGGGGGATCATGAACACTGAAGCTTTCTTT. Translating it yields CASRLGGIMNTEAFF.

This chain connects TRBV2 to TRBJ2-1; tentatively, D is TRBD2 (5 bases). Between the trimmed V and J ends, which lost 8 bases and 6 bases, there was a span of 11 bases. The length of the CDR3 is 12 residues. Looked up from germline, CDR1 is SNHLY and CDR2 is FYNNEI. In nucleotides, the CDR3 is TGTGCCAGCGGGAGTCGGCCCAATGAGCAGTTCTTC. Translated, it gives CASGSRPNEQFF.